Below are 21 T cell receptor beta chains sequenced from a single sample in a study of vaccination effects on CD4 cells after COVID-19. What these receptors recognize is not known. TCRdb's copy holds only in-frame clones and misses some; the assay was immunoSEQ multiplex PCR. This table holds roughly 70,000 clones, about 80% found once. Antigen-specific CD4+ T cells were expanded with viral peptide pools in the ViraFEST assay before sequencing. CD4+ T cell isolation took place after 10 days of culture. The participants, recipients of two vaccine doses, got either BNT162b2 or mRNA-1273. This specimen was CD4+ T cells from PBMCs cultured with HCoV-OC43 spike peptides, taken after COVID-19 vaccination. Subset given: HCoV-OC43 spike overlapping peptide pool stimulation. Receptor source: a human donor who received a COVID-19 vaccine.

A remark on this clone: The sample carries other DNA sequences with the same CDR3. V usage is TRBV18 and J usage is TRBJ2-7; D not certain. Germline CDR1 and CDR2: KGHSH and LQKENI. This CDR3 has 13 amino acids. V gave up 2 bases and J gave up 3 bases, with 8 bases separating them. DNA of the CDR3: TGTGCCAGCTCACCATCCGGAAACTACGAGCAGTACGTC. Protein: CASSPSGNYEQYV.

The CDR3 DNA follows: TGTGCCTGGTCATACGGTCTTAACGGGGAAAAACTGTTTTTT. Its translation: CAWSYGLNGEKLFF. The chain uses TRBV30 and TRBJ1-4; D ambiguous. Germline-derived CDR1 and CDR2 are GTSNPN and SVGIG (reference sequence). Between the trimmed V and J ends, which lost 5 bases and 8 bases, there was a span of 18 bases. The CDR3 extends over 14 amino acids.

This chain connects TRBV7-9 to TRBJ2-7; no reliable D call. Trimming removed 1 base at V and 5 bases at J, with 6 bases between. Germline V gives CDR1 SEHNR, CDR2 FQNEAQ (reference sequence). The CDR3 is 12 amino acids. The CDR3 here is CASSLVGDEQYV. The CDR3 DNA reads TGTGCCAGCAGCTTAGTGGGCGACGAGCAGTACGTC.

This chain links TRBV2 with TRBJ2-5, with D unclear. V was cut by 6 bases and J by 0 bases, with 8 bases left in between. This CDR3 is 13 amino acids long. Germline V lookup: CDR1 SNHLY, CDR2 FYNNEI. DNA for the CDR3: TGTGCCAGCAGAATAGCCGACCAAGAGACCCAGTACTTC. Its translation is CASRIADQETQYF.

The genes are TRBV19 and TRBJ2-3; D uncertain. The ends were cut back, 5 bases at V and 0 bases at J, with 15 bases in the middle. The V gene's germline CDR1 is LNHDA and CDR2 SQIVND (reference sequence). The CDR3 contains 16 residues. The CDR3 region is CASSARPPGSTDTQYF. The CDR3 DNA is TGTGCCAGTAGTGCCAGGCCACCCGGTAGCACAGATACGCAGTATTTT.

The gene calls are TRBV6-5 and TRBJ1-2; D gene ambiguous. The CDR3 runs 13 residues. Per the germline V gene, CDR1 is MNHEY and CDR2 is SVGAGI. V was shortened by 6 bases and J by 2 bases, with 10 bases between the two germline ends. CDR3 in amino acids: CASRLEVNYGYTF. In DNA form, the CDR3 reads TGTGCCAGCAGACTAGAGGTCAACTATGGCTACACCTTC.

V is TRBV29-1 and J is TRBJ2-5; TRBD1 agrees at 9 bases. The V gene end was trimmed by 6 bases and the J gene end by 7 bases; junction bases not matched to a gene: 6. The CDR3 extends over 12 amino acids. Per germline, CDR1 SQVTM and CDR2 ANQGSEA. The CDR3 region is CSVLLTGGTQYF. The CDR3 DNA follows: TGCAGCGTCCTCCTGACAGGGGGGACCCAGTACTTC.

In its sample, this clone was seen once. J is TRBJ2-7 and V is TRBV7-9, with D possibly TRBD1 on 6 matching bases. This CDR3 has 14 amino acids. The ends were cut back, 4 bases at V and 1 base at J, with 11 bases in the middle. CDR1 and CDR2 from the germline V gene are SEHNR and FQNEAQ (reference sequence). CDR3 residues: CASSSLGQSYEQYV. In nucleotides, the CDR3 is TGTGCCAGCAGCTCCCTAGGACAGTCCTACGAGCAGTACGTC.

This clone was seen a few times. This sequence joins TRBV5-5 and TRBJ1-2; a weak D match, TRBD1 (6 bases). This CDR3 has 16 residues. CDR1 is SGHKS, CDR2 YYEKEE, per germline (reference sequence). Between the trimmed V and J ends, which lost 1 base and 4 bases, there was a span of 17 bases. The CDR3 region is CASSLILGTSSYGYTF. Here the CDR3 DNA reads TGTGCCAGCAGCTTGATATTGGGGACAAGCAGCTATGGCTACACCTTC.

The chain uses TRBV12-3 or TRBV12-4 and TRBJ1-2, with unresolved D. The V end lost 5 bases, the J end lost 8 bases, and 15 bases lay between the germline ends. The CDR3 length is 13 residues. The CDR3 protein is CASSQTSTSGYTF. In nucleotides, the CDR3 is TGTGCCAGCAGTCAAACTTCGACATCAGGCTACACCTTC.

In DNA form, the CDR3 reads TGTGCCAGTAGTAAGCAGGGGGCGGGAGGAACTGAAGCTTTCTTT. Translated, it gives CASSKQGAGGTEAFF. The chain joins TRBV19 to TRBJ1-1, with 8 bases identical to TRBD1. With V trimmed by 4 bases and J by 5 bases, 9 bases remained unmatched. CDR1 is LNHDA, CDR2 SQIVND, per germline (reference sequence). The CDR3 extends over 15 amino acids.

The chain is built from TRBV3-1 (or the pseudogene TRBV3-2) and TRBJ2-5; D not resolved. V dropped 5 bases and J dropped 7 bases, with 20 bases sitting between them. This CDR3 has 15 amino acids. Germline CDR1 is LGHDT and CDR2 is YNNKEL (reference sequence). DNA for the CDR3: TGTGCCAGCAGCTCCCCGGTGGGAAATAGATTGACCCAGTACTTC. It is translated as CASSSPVGNRLTQYF.

The V gene is TRBV25-1, the J gene TRBJ2-2, with 9 bases lining up with TRBD2. The V gene end was trimmed by 5 bases and the J gene end by 6 bases; junction bases not matched to a gene: 13. The CDR3 is made up of 17 amino acids. Per the germline V gene, CDR1 is MGHDK and CDR2 is SYGVNS. CDR3 bases: TGTGCCAGCAGTCTCCCACGGGGTAGCGGGGGTTCCGGGGAGCTGTTTTTT. Translating gives CASSLPRGSGGSGELFF. Full variable domain (remainder filled in from reference TRBV25-1 and TRBJ2-2): EADIYQTPRYLVIGTGKKITLECSQTMGHDKMYWYQQDPGMELHLIHYSYGVNSTEKGDLSSESTVSRIRTEHFPLTLESARPSHTSQYLCASSLPRGSGGSGELFFGEGSRLTVL.

The sample holds a few counts of this clone. The V and J genes are TRBV7-8 and TRBJ2-7, with TRBD1 matching over 7 bases. V gave up 0 bases and J gave up 2 bases; unmatched junction bases: 4. This CDR3 has 15 amino acids. CDR1 and CDR2 from the germline V gene are SGHVS and FQNEAQ. The CDR3 DNA follows: TGTGCCAGCAGCTTAGCGCAGGGGGTAACCTACGAGCAGTACGTC. This sequence encodes CASSLAQGVTYEQYV.

V and J are TRBV11-2 and TRBJ2-5; unclear D gene. CDR3 length: 15 residues. Between the trimmed V and J ends, which lost 5 bases and 5 bases, there was a span of 18 bases. Germline loops: CDR1 SGHAT, CDR2 FQNNGV. CDR3 loop: CASSHGSASGETQYF. CDR3 nucleotides: TGTGCCAGCAGCCACGGTTCGGCAAGTGGGGAGACCCAGTACTTC.

The V and J genes are TRBV29-1 and TRBJ2-4, with D uncertain. CDR1 and CDR2 from the germline V gene are SQVTM and ANQGSEA. The CDR3 is 12 residues long. Trimming took off 7 bases at V and 3 bases at J, with 10 bases between the two ends. The CDR3: CSAGPSKNIQYF. The CDR3 coding sequence is TGCAGCGCCGGACCTAGCAAAAACATTCAGTACTTC.

The chain carries TRBV20-1 and TRBJ2-1; 9 bases are shared with TRBD2. The germline V gene has CDR1 DFQATT and CDR2 SNEGSKA (reference sequence). This CDR3 has 13 amino acids. J was trimmed by 5 bases and V by 3 bases; bases with no gene match: 2. The CDR3 coding sequence is TGCAGTGCTAGTCCTAGCGGGGACAATGAGCAGTTCTTC. Its translation: CSASPSGDNEQFF.

CDR3 loop: CASSWRDRANSPLHF. CDR3 nucleotide sequence: TGTGCCAGCAGCTGGAGGGACAGGGCAAATTCACCCCTCCACTTT. The chain employs TRBV5-8 and TRBJ1-6, with TRBD1 identical over 9 bases. This CDR3 region has 15 residues. V shed 3 bases, J shed 7 bases, and the junction held 5 bases outside the gene matches. Germline V CDR1 and CDR2: SGHTS, YDEGEE. The whole variable domain, filled in from reference TRBV5-8 and TRBJ1-6, reads EAGVTQSPTHLIKTRGQQATLRCSPISGHTSVYWYQQALGLGLQFLLWYDEGEERNRGNFPPRFSGRQFPNYSSELNVNALELEDSALYLCASSWRDRANSPLHFGNGTRLTVT.

The rearrangement uses TRBV18 and TRBJ1-5; 10 bases are a match to TRBD1. This CDR3 has 16 residues. V dropped 3 bases and J dropped 4; count of bases not matched to a gene: 6. Germline assignment: CDR1 KGHSH and CDR2 LQKENI. CDR3 amino acids: CASSPSGTGANQPQHF. The CDR3 DNA reads TGTGCCAGCTCACCCTCCGGGACAGGGGCTAATCAGCCCCAGCATTTT.

The J gene is TRBJ2-3, the V gene TRBV7-3; 15 nucleotides agree with TRBD2. The CDR3 totals 17 residues. V lost 5 bases to trimming and J lost 5 bases; unmatched junction nucleotides: 8. Looked up from germline, CDR1 is SGHTA and CDR2 is FQGTGA. The CDR3, as DNA: TGTGCCAGCAGCCCTCAGCGGACTAGCGGGGGGGAAGATACGCAGTATTTT. Translated, it gives CASSPQRTSGGEDTQYF.

The chain couples TRBV29-1 to TRBJ1-1; no clear D. Germline V gene sequence: CDR1 SQVTM, CDR2 ANQGSEA. This CDR3 has 11 residues. The V gene lost 7 bases and the J gene lost 10 bases, with 16 bases spanning the gap. CDR3 bases: TGCAGCGCCGAGGACGGTCCTAGAGCTTTCTTT. Residues: CSAEDGPRAFF.